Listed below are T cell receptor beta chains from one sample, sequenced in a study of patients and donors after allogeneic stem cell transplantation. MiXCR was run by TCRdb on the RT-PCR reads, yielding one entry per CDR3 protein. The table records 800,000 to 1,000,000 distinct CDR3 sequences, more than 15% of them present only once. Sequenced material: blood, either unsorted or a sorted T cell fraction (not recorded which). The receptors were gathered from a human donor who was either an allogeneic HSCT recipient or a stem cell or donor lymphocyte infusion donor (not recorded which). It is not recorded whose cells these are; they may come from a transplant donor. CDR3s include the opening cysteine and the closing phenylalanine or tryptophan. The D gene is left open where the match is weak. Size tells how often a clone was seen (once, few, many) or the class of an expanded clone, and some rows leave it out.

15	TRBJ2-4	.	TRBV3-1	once	CASSPQGGADTIQYF	TGTGCCAGCAGCCCCCAAGGCGGGGCGGATACCATTCAGTACTTC
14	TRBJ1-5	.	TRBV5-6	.	CASSQGQQNQPQHF	TGTGCCAGCAGCCAGGGACAACAAAATCAGCCCCAGCATTTT
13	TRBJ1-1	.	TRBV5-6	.	CASSLDRVNEAFF	TGTGCCAGCAGCTTGGACAGGGTAAACGAAGCTTTCTTT
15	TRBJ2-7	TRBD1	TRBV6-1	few	CASHPAGTGSYEQYF	TGTGCCAGCCATCCGGCCGGGACAGGGTCCTACGAGCAGTACTTC
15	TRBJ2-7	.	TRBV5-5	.	CASSLVQGDNYEQYF	TGTGCCAGCAGCTTGGTTCAGGGTGACAACTACGAGCAGTACTTC
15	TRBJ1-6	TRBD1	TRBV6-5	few	CASSYPDRGNSPLHF	TGTGCCAGCAGTTACCCGGACAGGGGAAATTCACCCCTCCACTTT
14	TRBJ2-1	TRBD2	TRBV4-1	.	CASSQEGASGARSF	TGCGCCAGCAGCCAAGAAGGGGCTAGCGGGGCCCGCTCCTTC
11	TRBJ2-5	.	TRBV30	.	CAWNVRETQYF	TGTGCCTGGAACGTGCGAGAGACCCAGTACTTC
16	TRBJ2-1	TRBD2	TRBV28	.	CASSLKWGGGYNEQFF	TGTGCCAGCAGTTTAAAATGGGGGGGGGGATACAATGAGCAGTTCTTC
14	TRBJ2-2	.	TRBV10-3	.	CAIRGHPNTGELFF	TGTGCCATCAGGGGACACCCGAACACCGGGGAGCTGTTTTTT
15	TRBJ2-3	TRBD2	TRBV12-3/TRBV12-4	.	CASSLAGGVSDTQYF	TGTGCCAGCAGTCTAGCGGGGGGCGTATCAGATACGCAGTATTTT
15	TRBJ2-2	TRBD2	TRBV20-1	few	CSASRLAGGTGELFF	TGCAGTGCTAGTAGACTAGCGGGAGGGACCGGGGAGCTGTTTTTT
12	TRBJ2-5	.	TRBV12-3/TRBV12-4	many	CASRGDQETQYF	TGTGCCAGCAGGGGAGACCAAGAGACCCAGTACTTC
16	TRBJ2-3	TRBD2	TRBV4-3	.	CASSLMTSGSTDTQYF	TGCGCCAGCAGCCTAATGACTAGCGGAAGCACAGATACGCAGTATTTT
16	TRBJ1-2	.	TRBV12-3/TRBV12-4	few	CASSLGRQGLNYGYTF	TGTGCCAGCAGCCTGGGCCGGCAGGGCCTTAACTATGGCTACACCTTC
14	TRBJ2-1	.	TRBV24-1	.	CATSDPSSYNEQFF	TGTGCCACCAGTGATCCCTCGTCCTACAATGAGCAGTTCTTC
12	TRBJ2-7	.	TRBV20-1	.	CSATRVSYEQYF	TGCAGTGCCACCAGGGTATCCTACGAGCAGTACTTC
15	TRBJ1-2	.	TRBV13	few	CASSLYRGSGYGYTF	TGTGCCAGCAGCTTATATAGGGGAAGTGGCTATGGCTACACCTTC
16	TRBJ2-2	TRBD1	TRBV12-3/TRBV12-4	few	CASSFDHRGEAGELFF	TGTGCCAGCAGTTTCGATCACAGGGGGGAAGCGGGGGAGCTGTTTTTT
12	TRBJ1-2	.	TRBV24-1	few	CATHTPNYGYTF	TGTGCCACACACACTCCTAACTATGGCTACACCTTC
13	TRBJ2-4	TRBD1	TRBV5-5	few	CASSGPRGNIQYF	TGTGCCAGCAGCGGGCCCAGGGGGAACATTCAGTACTTC
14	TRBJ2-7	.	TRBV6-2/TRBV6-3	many	CASSYYGPRGEQYF	TGTGCCAGCAGTTACTACGGACCCCGGGGCGAGCAGTACTTC
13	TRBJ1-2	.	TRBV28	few	CASSEARLYGYTF	TGTGCCAGCTCGGAAGCGAGGCTCTATGGCTACACCTTC
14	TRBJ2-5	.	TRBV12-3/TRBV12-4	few	CASSLGRTASLHYF	TGTGCCAGCAGTCTAGGACGGACAGCTAGTTTACATTACTTC
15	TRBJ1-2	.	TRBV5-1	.	CASSLALTGSDGYTF	TGCGCCAGCAGCTTGGCCTTAACAGGGTCCGATGGCTACACCTTC
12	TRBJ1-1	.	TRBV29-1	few	CSVPQDRTEAFF	TGCAGCGTCCCCCAAGACAGGACTGAAGCTTTCTTT